This TCR beta chain was identified in a study of regulatory T cells in long-lasting Graves disease. Study-level findings and limits: Persistent patients shared more public clonotypes (2,741) than newly diagnosed patients (around 1,000).

According to the study, TCR beta libraries were built with iRepertoire HTBI primers and CDR3-region Arm-PCR. TCRdb reprocessed the multiplex PCR reads with MiXCR, giving one entry per CDR3 protein. The data contain hundreds of thousands of distinct CDR3 sequences, 16% of them singletons. This sample's time point: newly diagnosed GD, antithyroid drugs for less than 3 months. From PBMCs, RNA was extracted and then used to make the TCR library. This clonotype was found many times. Its antigen remains unidentified. These data also formed part of another study, on T cells in Graves' hyperthyroidism and ophthalmopathy. That work states: For the diagnoses, clinical symptoms, serum thyroxine and TRAb, thyroid ultrasound and orbital computed tomography were used. Researchers ran a first-round RT-PCR on the TCR CDR3 using the HTBI primer set.

Material: peripheral blood mononuclear cells (PBMCs), obtained at new diagnosis, from a patient treated with antithyroid drugs. The sequence was obtained from a man in his forties with Graves disease.

The CDR3 region has the DNA TGTGCCAGCAGCCCAGGAGGGCCGTCCTACCCTAATGAAAAACTGTTTTTT. This codes for CASSPGGPSYPNEKLFF. The chain links TRBV6-2 or TRBV6-3 to TRBJ1-4; the D is unclear. Germline V gives CDR1 MNHEY, CDR2 SVGEGT. Trimming removed 6 bases from V and 3 bases from J, with 20 bases in between. This CDR3 spans 17 amino acids.